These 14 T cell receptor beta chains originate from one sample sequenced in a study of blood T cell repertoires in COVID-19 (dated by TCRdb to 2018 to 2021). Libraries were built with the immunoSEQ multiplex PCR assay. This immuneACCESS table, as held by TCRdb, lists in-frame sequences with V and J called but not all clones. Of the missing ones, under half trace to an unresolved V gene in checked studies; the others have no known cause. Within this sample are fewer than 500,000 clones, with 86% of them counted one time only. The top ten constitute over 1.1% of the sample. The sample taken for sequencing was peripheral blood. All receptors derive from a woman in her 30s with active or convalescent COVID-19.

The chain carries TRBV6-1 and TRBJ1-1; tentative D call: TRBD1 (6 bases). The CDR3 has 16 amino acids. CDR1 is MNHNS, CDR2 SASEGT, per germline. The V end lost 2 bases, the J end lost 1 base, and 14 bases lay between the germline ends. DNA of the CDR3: TGTGCCAGCAGTGAATTGAGGGGGTGGGAGAACACTGAAGCTTTCTTT. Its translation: CASSELRGWENTEAFF.

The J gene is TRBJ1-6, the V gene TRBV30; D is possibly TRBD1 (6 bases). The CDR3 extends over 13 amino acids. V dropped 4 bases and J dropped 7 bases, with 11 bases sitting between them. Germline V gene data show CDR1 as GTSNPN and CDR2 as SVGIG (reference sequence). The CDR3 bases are TGTGCCTGGACACAGGGCGGGAATTCACCCCTCCACTTT. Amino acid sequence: CAWTQGGNSPLHF.

The CDR3 spells CASSFTGGLYEQFF. DNA for the CDR3: TGTGCCAGCAGTTTTACGGGAGGCTTGTATGAGCAGTTCTTC. The rearrangement links TRBV27 to TRBJ2-1; 7 nucleotides match TRBD2. Germline lookup yields CDR1 MNHEY and CDR2 SMNVEV (reference sequence). The V and J ends lost 3 bases and 8 bases, in that order; junction bases with no gene match: 7. This CDR3 is 14 amino acids long.

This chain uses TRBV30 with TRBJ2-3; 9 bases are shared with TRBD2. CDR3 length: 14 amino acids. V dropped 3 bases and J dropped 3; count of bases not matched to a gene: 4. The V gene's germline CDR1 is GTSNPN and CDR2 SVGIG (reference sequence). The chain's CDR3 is CAWSALAGTDTQYF. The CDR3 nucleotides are TGTGCCTGGAGCGCTCTAGCGGGAACAGATACGCAGTATTTT.

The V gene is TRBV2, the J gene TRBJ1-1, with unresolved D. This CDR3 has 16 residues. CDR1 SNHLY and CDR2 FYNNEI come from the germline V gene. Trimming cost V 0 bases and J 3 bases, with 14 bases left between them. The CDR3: CASSEALPQVYTEAFF. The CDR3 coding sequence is TGTGCCAGCAGTGAAGCGCTTCCCCAGGTATACACTGAAGCTTTCTTT.

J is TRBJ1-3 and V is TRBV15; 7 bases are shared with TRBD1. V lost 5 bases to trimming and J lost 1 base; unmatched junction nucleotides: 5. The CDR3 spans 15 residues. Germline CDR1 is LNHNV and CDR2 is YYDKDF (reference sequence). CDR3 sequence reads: CATSPGTASGNTIYF. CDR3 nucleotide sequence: TGTGCCACCAGCCCCGGGACAGCTTCTGGAAACACCATATATTTT.

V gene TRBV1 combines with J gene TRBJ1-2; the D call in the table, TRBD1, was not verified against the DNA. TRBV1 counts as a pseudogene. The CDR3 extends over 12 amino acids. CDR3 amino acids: CTSSHAGNGYTF. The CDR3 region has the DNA TGCACCAGCAGCCACGCAGGGAATGGCTACACCTTC.

CDR3 amino acids: CASSPDRSFSYEQYF. The DNA for the CDR3 is TGTGCCAGCAGCCCGGACAGATCTTTCTCCTACGAGCAGTACTTC. The chain carries TRBV7-9 and TRBJ2-7, with a tentative D call TRBD1 (6 bases). From germline, CDR1 is SEHNR and CDR2 FQNEAQ (reference sequence). Trimming took 5 bases from V and 0 from J, leaving 14 bases between them. The CDR3 is 15 residues long.

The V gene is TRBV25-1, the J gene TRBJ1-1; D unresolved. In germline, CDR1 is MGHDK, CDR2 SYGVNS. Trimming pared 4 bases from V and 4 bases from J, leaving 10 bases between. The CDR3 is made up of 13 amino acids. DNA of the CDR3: TGTGCCAGCAGTGTTTTGGAGCCCACTGAAGCTTTCTTT. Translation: CASSVLEPTEAFF.

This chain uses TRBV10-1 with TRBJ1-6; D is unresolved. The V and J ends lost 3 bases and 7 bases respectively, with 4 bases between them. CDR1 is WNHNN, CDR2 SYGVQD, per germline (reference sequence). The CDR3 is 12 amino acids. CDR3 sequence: CASSDGNSPLHF. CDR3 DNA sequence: TGCGCCAGCAGTGACGGGAATTCACCCCTCCACTTT.

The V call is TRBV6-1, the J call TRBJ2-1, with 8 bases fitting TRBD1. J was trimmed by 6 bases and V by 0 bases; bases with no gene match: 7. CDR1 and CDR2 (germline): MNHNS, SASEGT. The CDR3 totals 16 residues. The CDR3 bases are TGTGCCAGCAGTGAAGCCGGGACAGGACTCAGCAATGAGCAGTTCTTC. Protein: CASSEAGTGLSNEQFF.

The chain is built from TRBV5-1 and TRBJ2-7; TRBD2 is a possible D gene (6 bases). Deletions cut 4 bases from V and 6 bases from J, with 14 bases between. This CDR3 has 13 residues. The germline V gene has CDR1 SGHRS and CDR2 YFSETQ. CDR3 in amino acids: CASSPTDGSEQYF. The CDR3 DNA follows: TGCGCCAGCAGCCCGACAGACGGGAGCGAGCAGTACTTC.

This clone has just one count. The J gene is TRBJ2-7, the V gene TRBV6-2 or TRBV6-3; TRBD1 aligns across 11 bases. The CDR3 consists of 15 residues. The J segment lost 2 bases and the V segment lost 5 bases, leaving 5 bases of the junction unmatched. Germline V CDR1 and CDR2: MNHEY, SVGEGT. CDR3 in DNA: TGTGCCAGCAGTGCAGCGGGACAGGGGGCCTACGAGCAGTACTTC. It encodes CASSAAGQGAYEQYF.

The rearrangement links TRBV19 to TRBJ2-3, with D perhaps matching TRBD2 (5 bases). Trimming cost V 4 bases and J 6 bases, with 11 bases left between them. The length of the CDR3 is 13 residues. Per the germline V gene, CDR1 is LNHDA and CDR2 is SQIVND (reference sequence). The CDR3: CASSTGVEDTQYF. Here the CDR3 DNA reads TGTGCCAGTAGTACCGGGGTGGAGGATACGCAGTATTTT.